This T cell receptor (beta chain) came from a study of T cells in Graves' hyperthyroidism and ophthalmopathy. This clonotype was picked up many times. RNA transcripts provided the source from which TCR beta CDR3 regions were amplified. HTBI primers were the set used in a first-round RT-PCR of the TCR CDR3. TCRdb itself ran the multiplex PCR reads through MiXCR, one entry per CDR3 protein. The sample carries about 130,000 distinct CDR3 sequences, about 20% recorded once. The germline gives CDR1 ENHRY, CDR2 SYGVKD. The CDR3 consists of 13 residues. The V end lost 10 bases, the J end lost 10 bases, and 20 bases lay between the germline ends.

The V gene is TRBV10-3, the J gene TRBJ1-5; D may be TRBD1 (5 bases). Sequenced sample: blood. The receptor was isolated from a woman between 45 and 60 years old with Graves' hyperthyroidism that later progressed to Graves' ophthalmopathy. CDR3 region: CATNWGEGSPQHF. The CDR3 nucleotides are TGTGCCACAAACTGGGGGGAGGGTTCCCCCCAGCATTTT.